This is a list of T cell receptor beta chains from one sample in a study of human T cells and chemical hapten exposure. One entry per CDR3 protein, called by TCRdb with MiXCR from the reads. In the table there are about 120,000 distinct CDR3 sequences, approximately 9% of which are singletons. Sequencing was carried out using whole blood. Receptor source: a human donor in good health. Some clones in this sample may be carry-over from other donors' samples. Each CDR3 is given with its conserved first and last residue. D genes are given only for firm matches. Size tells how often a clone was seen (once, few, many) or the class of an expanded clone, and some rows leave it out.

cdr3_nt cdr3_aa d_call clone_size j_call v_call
TGTGCCAGCAGTTTATTATTCCAGTCCGGGGAGCTGTTTTTT CASSLLFQSGELFF - few TRBJ2-2 TRBV12-3/TRBV12-4
TGTGCCAGCAGCTTGAGACCCACCGGTGGTGATACGCAGTATTTT CASSLRPTGGDTQYF - few TRBJ2-3 TRBV5-6
TGTGCCAGCAGCTTAACAGGGGAGGTCACCGGGGAGCTGTTTTTT CASSLTGEVTGELFF - few TRBJ2-2 TRBV11-1
TGTGCCAGCAGGGGACAGGGGGAGATGAACACTGAAGCTTTCTTT CASRGQGEMNTEAFF TRBD1 many TRBJ1-1 TRBV12-3/TRBV12-4
TGTGCCAGCAGCTTAAGGGACAGGTCGTTCGCGAACACCGGGGAGCTGTTTTTT CASSLRDRSFANTGELFF TRBD1 many TRBJ2-2 TRBV11-2
TGTGCCAGCAGCCCTGACTACCTCCGCACAGATACGCAGTATTTT CASSPDYLRTDTQYF - few TRBJ2-3 TRBV7-2
TGCAGCGTTGAGGAGGGTGCCAAAAACATTCAGTACTTC CSVEEGAKNIQYF - few TRBJ2-4 TRBV29-1
TGCAGTGCTAGAGAGGTAGGGACAGGGGCGGCTTTCTTT CSAREVGTGAAFF TRBD1 few TRBJ1-1 TRBV20-1
TGTGCCAGCAGCGAAGAGCGCGAGCAGTACTTC CASSEEREQYF - many TRBJ2-7 TRBV3-1
TGTGCCAGCAGCACAGGGGGCTTCTACACTGAAGCTTTCTTT CASSTGGFYTEAFF TRBD1 few TRBJ1-1 TRBV6-1
TGTGCCAGCAGCTTAGGCCTCCTAGCGGGAAACACCGGGGAGCTGTTTTTT CASSLGLLAGNTGELFF TRBD2 - TRBJ2-2 TRBV13
TGTGCCAGCAGTCCGGGGAACAGGGACCAATATAGCAATCAGCCCCAGCATTTT CASSPGNRDQYSNQPQHF - - TRBJ1-5 TRBV6-4
TGTGCCAGCAGCGCCTTTCAAGCGGTGGGTTCTTTCTCTGGGGCCAACGTCCTGACTTTC CASSAFQAVGSFSGANVLTF - many TRBJ2-6 TRBV11-2
TGTGCCAGCAGTTTTACCGGGACAGGGGTCCACGAGCAGTACTTC CASSFTGTGVHEQYF TRBD1 few TRBJ2-7 TRBV6-6
TGTGCCAGCAGCTCGAGAGCGAACACCGGGGAGCTGTTTTTT CASSSRANTGELFF - few TRBJ2-2 TRBV11-3
TGCGCCAGCAGCACGTACGCGGTGGATACGCAGTATTTT CASSTYAVDTQYF - - TRBJ2-3 TRBV5-1
TGTGCCAGCAGCTTGGAGGGATATCGGTGGGCCTACAATGAGCAGTTCTTC CASSLEGYRWAYNEQFF - - TRBJ2-1 TRBV5-5
TGTGCCAGTAGTGCCCGATGGGGGCTAGGGGACGACACAGATACGCAGTATTTT CASSARWGLGDDTDTQYF - few TRBJ2-3 TRBV19
TGTGCCAGCAGCCTTAGCGGGAGGGTTACAGATACGCAGTATTTT CASSLSGRVTDTQYF TRBD2 many TRBJ2-3 TRBV7-2
TGTGCCAGCAGCCCCGGACAGGGCGACGAGCAGTACTTC CASSPGQGDEQYF TRBD1 few TRBJ2-7 TRBV11-2
TGCAGCGTTGATTACTCTAACACAGATACGCAGTATTTT CSVDYSNTDTQYF - - TRBJ2-3 TRBV29-1
TGTGCCAGCAGCGCGGTCCCGGTGAATGAGCAGTTCTTC CASSAVPVNEQFF - - TRBJ2-1 TRBV9
TGTGCCAGCAGTTCTGGTTACAATGAGCAGTTCTTC CASSSGYNEQFF - many TRBJ2-1 TRBV27
TGCGCCAGCAGCTTCGAAAGGGGGACTGAAGCTTTCTTT CASSFERGTEAFF - - TRBJ1-1 TRBV5-1
TGTGCCGTACACCGGAGCTGGGGGGCCGACAAAAACATTCAGTACTTC CAVHRSWGADKNIQYF - - TRBJ2-4 TRBV5-6
TGTGCCAGCAGTTTTCTAGCGGGGGGGCTTAGGGGCACCGGGGAGCTGTTTTTT CASSFLAGGLRGTGELFF TRBD2 many TRBJ2-2 TRBV12-3/TRBV12-4
TGCGCCAGCAGCCAACATCGACAGGGGGTGGATGAGCAGTTCTTC CASSQHRQGVDEQFF TRBD1 many TRBJ2-1 TRBV4-3
TGCAGTGCCAGCGGTAGCTCCTACAATGAGCAGTTCTTC CSASGSSYNEQFF - many TRBJ2-1 TRBV20-1
TGTGCCAGCAGTTCCCTCTTCGGCAGGGGGCCTGAAGCTTTCTTT CASSSLFGRGPEAFF TRBD1 once TRBJ1-1 TRBV27
TGTGCCAGCAATTTACAGGGGGCCCGAGAGACCCAGTACTTC CASNLQGARETQYF TRBD1 few TRBJ2-5 TRBV12-3/TRBV12-4
TGTGCCAGCAGGGCCGGGACAGTATTATACGGGGAGCTGTTTTTT CASRAGTVLYGELFF TRBD1 few TRBJ2-2 TRBV6-6
TGCGCCAGCAGTAATCCAGGGGGCAATGAGCAGTTCTTC CASSNPGGNEQFF TRBD1 - TRBJ2-1 TRBV5-1
TGTGCCAGCACAACACGGCAGGGGGACTATGGCTACACCTTC CASTTRQGDYGYTF TRBD1 many TRBJ1-2 TRBV7-8
TGTGCCAGCAGTCGATTGGACAGGGGGCGCACAGATACGCAGTATTTT CASSRLDRGRTDTQYF TRBD1 few TRBJ2-3 TRBV11-2
TGTGCCAGCAGCTTAGGGCTTTGTGAAGCTTTCTTT CASSLGLCEAFF - many TRBJ1-1 TRBV11-2
TGTGCCAGCAGTCCACGAGCGGGAGGGCCCTACGAGCAGTACTTC CASSPRAGGPYEQYF TRBD2 many TRBJ2-7 TRBV6-5
TGTGCCAGCAGCCAGAGCGGGATCCAGAGCTCCTACAATGAGCAGTTCTTC CASSQSGIQSSYNEQFF TRBD2 - TRBJ2-1 TRBV11-2
TGCGCCAGCAGCTTGTCTTCGGGACAGCTGATCTACGAGCAGTACTTC CASSLSSGQLIYEQYF TRBD1 many TRBJ2-7 TRBV5-1
TGTGCCAGCAGTTTTCCAGGGGTATCACCCCTCCACTTT CASSFPGVSPLHF - - TRBJ1-6 TRBV28
TGTGCCAGCAGAGTTATCACGCCGGGGGGCCTCTACAATGAGCAGTTCTTC CASRVITPGGLYNEQFF - - TRBJ2-1 TRBV6-2/TRBV6-3
TGTGCCCCCTCCGGGAGGGACACCTCGACTCCGAACACCGGGGAGCTGTTTTTT CAPSGRDTSTPNTGELFF TRBD2 many TRBJ2-2 TRBV7-9
TGTGCCAGTAGTATCGTCAGGGACAGGGACCATGAGCAGTTCTTC CASSIVRDRDHEQFF TRBD1 few TRBJ2-1 TRBV19
TGTGCCAGCAGCGGACGACAGGCGAGCTCCTACGAGCAGTACTTC CASSGRQASSYEQYF - few TRBJ2-7 TRBV4-2
TGTGCCAGCAGTTTTGAAGGGAACTATGGCTACACCTTC CASSFEGNYGYTF - many TRBJ1-2 TRBV27
TGTGCCAGCAGCCAAGTGGGCAAGGAGCCCTCTAGCGATGAGCAGTTCTTC CASSQVGKEPSSDEQFF - many TRBJ2-1 TRBV3-1
TGTGCCAGCGCGAGCAACGGGCAGGGAGGGTCCTACGAGCAGTACTTC CASASNGQGGSYEQYF TRBD2 many TRBJ2-7 TRBV9
TGCAGCGTTGAACACCGGGACACATCCTACAATGAGCAGTTCTTC CSVEHRDTSYNEQFF - few TRBJ2-1 TRBV29-1
TGTGCCAGCAGTGAAGCGCTTCAGGGGGCAAGCGGCTACACCTTC CASSEALQGASGYTF TRBD1 - TRBJ1-2 TRBV2
TGCAGCGTTGAAGACAGGGGCAAAAACATTCAGTACTTC CSVEDRGKNIQYF - many TRBJ2-4 TRBV29-1
TGTGCCAGCAGTTACTCGACACTCAATCAGCCCCAGCATTTT CASSYSTLNQPQHF - many TRBJ1-5 TRBV6-2/TRBV6-3
TGTGCCAGCAGTTTAGGACAGTCCTATGGCTACACCTTC CASSLGQSYGYTF - - TRBJ1-2 TRBV12-3/TRBV12-4
TGCAGCTGTGGACAGGGGGACGAGCAGTACTTC CSCGQGDEQYF TRBD1 few TRBJ2-7 TRBV29-1
TGTGCCAGCAGCAACGGACAGCGCTCCTATAATTCACCCCTCCACTTT CASSNGQRSYNSPLHF - - TRBJ1-6 TRBV7-9
TGTGCCAGCAGAATGGACTCGTATTCCTACGAGCAGTACTTC CASRMDSYSYEQYF - many TRBJ2-7 TRBV5-6
TGTGCCAGCAAGGAGGGACTCGGGGAAAAACTGTTTTTT CASKEGLGEKLFF - few TRBJ1-4 TRBV5-4
TGCGCCAGCAGCCAAGAAGGGCAGACAAACACTGAAGCTTTCTTT CASSQEGQTNTEAFF - many TRBJ1-1 TRBV4-3
TGTGCCAGCAGCTTCCCGAAAGGCCACACCGGGGAGCTGTTTTTT CASSFPKGHTGELFF - - TRBJ2-2 TRBV7-2